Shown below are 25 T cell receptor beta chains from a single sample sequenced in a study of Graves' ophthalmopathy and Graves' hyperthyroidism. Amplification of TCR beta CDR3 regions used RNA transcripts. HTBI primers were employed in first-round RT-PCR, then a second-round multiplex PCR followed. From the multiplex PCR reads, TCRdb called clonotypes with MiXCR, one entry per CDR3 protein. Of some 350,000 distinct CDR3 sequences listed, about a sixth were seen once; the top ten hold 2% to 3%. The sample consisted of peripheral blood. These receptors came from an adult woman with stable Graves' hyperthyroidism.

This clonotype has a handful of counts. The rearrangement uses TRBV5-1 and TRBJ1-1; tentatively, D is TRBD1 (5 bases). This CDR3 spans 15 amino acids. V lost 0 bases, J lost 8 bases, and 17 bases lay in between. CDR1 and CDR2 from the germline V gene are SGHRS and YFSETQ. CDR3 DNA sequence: TGCGCCAGCAGCTTGGTCGGGACGGTTCCTTCGGAAGCTTTCTTT. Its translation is CASSLVGTVPSEAFF.

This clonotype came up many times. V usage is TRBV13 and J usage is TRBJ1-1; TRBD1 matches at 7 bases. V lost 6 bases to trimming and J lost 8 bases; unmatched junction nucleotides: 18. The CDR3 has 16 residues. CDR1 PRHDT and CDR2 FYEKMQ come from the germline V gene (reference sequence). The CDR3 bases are TGTGCCAGCAGTCAAGATGGGGGACAGAGAAGACCCGAAGCTTTCTTT. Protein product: CASSQDGGQRRPEAFF.

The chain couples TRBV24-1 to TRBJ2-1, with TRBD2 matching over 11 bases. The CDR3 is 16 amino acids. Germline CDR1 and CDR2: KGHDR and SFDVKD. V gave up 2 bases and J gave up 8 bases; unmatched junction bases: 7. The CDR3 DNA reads TGTGCCACCAGTGATTCGCTAGCGGGAGGACAGGATGAGCAGTTCTTC. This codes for CATSDSLAGGQDEQFF.

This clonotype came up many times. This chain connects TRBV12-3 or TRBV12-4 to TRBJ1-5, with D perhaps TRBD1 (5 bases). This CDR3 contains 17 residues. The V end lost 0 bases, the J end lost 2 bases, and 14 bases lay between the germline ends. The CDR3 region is CASSLARSGPGNQPQHF. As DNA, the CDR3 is TGTGCCAGCAGTTTAGCGCGCTCGGGGCCCGGCAATCAGCCCCAGCATTTT.

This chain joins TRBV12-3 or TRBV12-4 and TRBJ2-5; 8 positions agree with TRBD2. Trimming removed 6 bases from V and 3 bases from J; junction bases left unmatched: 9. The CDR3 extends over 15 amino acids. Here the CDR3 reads CASRSAAGVEETQYF. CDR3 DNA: TGTGCCAGCAGGTCCGCAGCGGGAGTGGAAGAGACCCAGTACTTC.

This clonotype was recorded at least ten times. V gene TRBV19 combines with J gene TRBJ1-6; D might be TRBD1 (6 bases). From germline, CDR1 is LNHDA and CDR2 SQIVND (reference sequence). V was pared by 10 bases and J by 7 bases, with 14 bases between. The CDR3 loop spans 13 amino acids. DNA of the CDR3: TGTGCCACTGCGGACAGTGTAAATTCACCCCTCCACTTT. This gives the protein CATADSVNSPLHF.

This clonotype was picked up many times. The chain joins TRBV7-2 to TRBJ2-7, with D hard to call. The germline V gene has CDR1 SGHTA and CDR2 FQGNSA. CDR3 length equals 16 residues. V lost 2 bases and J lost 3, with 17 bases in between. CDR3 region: CASSLSPARFYYEQYF. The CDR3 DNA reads TGTGCCAGCAGCTTATCTCCAGCACGCTTTTACTACGAGCAGTACTTC.

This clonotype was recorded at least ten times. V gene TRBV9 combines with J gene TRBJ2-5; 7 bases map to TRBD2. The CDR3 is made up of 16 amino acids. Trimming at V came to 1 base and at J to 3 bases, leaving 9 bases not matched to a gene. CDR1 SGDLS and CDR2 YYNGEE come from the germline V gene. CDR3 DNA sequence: TGTGCCAGCAGCGTATCTTGGGCCCGGGAGGAAGAGACCCAGTACTTC. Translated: CASSVSWAREEETQYF.

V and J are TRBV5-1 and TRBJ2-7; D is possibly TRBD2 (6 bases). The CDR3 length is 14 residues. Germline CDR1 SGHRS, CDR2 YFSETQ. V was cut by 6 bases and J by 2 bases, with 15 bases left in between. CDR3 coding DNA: TGCGCCAGCACCTCATTGGAGGGGACCTACGAGCAGTACTTC. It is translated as CASTSLEGTYEQYF. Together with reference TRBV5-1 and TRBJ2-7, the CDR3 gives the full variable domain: KAGVTQTPRYLIKTRGQQVTLSCSPISGHRSVSWYQQTPGQGLQFLFEYFSETQRNKGNFPGRFSGRQFSNSRSEMNVSTLELGDSALYLCASTSLEGTYEQYFGPGTRLTVT.

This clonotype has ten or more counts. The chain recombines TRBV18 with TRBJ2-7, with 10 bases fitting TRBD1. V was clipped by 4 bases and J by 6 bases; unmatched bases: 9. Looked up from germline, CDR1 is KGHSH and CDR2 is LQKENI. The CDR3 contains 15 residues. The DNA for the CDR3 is TGTGCCAGCTCACTTTACCGGGACAGGGGTCTCGAGCAGTACTTC. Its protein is CASSLYRDRGLEQYF. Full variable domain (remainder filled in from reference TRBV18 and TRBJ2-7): NAGVMQNPRHLVRRRGQEARLRCSPMKGHSHVYWYRQLPEEGLKFMVYLQKENIIDESGMPKERFSAEFPKEGPSILRIQQVVRGDSAAYFCASSLYRDRGLEQYFGPGTRLTVT.

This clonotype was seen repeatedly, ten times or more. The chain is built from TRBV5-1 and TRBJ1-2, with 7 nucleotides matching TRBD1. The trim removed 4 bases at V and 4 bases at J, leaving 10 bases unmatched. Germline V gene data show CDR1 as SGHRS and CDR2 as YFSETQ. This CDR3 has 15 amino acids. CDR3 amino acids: CASSPDRVRAYGYTF. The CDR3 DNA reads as TGCGCCAGCAGCCCCGACAGGGTTCGTGCCTATGGCTACACCTTC. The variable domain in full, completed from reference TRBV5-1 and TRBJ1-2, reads KAGVTQTPRYLIKTRGQQVTLSCSPISGHRSVSWYQQTPGQGLQFLFEYFSETQRNKGNFPGRFSGRQFSNSRSEMNVSTLELGDSALYLCASSPDRVRAYGYTFGSGTRLTVV.

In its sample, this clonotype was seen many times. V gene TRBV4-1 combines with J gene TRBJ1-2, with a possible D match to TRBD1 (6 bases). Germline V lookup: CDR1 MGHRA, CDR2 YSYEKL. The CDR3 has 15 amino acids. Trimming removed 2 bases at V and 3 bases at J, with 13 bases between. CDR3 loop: CASSQRSGVDYGYTF. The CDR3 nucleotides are TGCGCCAGCAGCCAAAGGTCAGGGGTGGACTATGGCTACACCTTC.

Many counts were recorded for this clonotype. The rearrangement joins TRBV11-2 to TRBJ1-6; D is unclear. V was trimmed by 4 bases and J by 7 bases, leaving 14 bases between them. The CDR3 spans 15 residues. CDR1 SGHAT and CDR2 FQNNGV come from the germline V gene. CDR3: CASSYPGLLNSPLHF. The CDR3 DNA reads TGTGCCAGCAGCTACCCAGGCTTACTCAATTCACCCCTCCACTTT. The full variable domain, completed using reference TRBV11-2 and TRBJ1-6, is EAGVAQSPRYKIIEKRQSVAFWCNPISGHATLYWYQQILGQGPKLLIQFQNNGVVDDSQLPKDRFSAERLKGVDSTLKIQPAKLEDSAVYLCASSYPGLLNSPLHFGNGTRLTVT.

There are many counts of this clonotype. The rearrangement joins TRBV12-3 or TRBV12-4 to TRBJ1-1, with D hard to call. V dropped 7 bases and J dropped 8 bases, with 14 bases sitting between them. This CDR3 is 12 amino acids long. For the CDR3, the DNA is TGTGCCAGCAAACGTAGCAGAGGGGAAGCTTTCTTT. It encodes CASKRSRGEAFF.

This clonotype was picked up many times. The CDR3 DNA is TGTGCCAGTAGTATCGCGGCGTTGGACACTGAAGCTTTCTTT. The encoded protein is CASSIAALDTEAFF. The chain recombines TRBV19 with TRBJ1-1; D not resolved. V lost 3 bases and J 3 bases, leaving 11 bases between the germline ends. The CDR3 has 14 amino acids. Germline V lookup: CDR1 LNHDA, CDR2 SQIVND (reference sequence). The entire variable domain, with the rest obtained from reference TRBV19 and TRBJ1-1, is as follows: DGGITQSPKYLFRKEGQNVTLSCEQNLNHDAMYWYRQDPGQGLRLIYYSQIVNDFQKGDIAEGYSVSREKKESFPLTVTSAQKNPTAFYLCASSIAALDTEAFFGQGTRLTVV.

The DNA of the CDR3 is TGTGCCAGCTGGGGGGGCAGGGGGGAGCAGTACTTC. This sequence encodes CASWGGRGEQYF. This sequence joins TRBV6-1 and TRBJ2-7; the D call may be TRBD1 or TRBD2 (7 bases each). Trimming cost V 8 bases and J 7 bases, with 15 bases left between them. Germline V gene sequence: CDR1 MNHNS, CDR2 SASEGT. This CDR3 contains 12 residues.

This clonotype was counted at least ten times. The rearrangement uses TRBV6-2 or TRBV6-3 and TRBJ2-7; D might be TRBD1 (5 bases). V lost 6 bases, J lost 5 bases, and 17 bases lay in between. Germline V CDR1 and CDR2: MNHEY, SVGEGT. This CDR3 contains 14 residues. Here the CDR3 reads CASSKGFRADEQYF. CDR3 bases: TGTGCCAGCAGCAAGGGGTTCAGAGCTGACGAGCAGTACTTC.

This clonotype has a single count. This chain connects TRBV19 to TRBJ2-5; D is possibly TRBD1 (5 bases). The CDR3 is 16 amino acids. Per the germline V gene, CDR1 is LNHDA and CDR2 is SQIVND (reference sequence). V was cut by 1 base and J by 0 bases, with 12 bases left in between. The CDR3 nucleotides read TGTGCCAGTAGTATAGGGGGCTTAACTTACCAAGAGACCCAGTACTTC. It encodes CASSIGGLTYQETQYF.

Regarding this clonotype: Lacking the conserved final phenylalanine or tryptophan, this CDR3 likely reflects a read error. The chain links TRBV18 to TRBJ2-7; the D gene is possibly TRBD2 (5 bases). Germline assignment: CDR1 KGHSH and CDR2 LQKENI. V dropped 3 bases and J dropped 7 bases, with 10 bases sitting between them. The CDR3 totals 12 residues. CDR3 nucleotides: TGTGCCAGCTCACCCGACCGGGAAGAGCAGTACTCC. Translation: CASSPDREEQYS.

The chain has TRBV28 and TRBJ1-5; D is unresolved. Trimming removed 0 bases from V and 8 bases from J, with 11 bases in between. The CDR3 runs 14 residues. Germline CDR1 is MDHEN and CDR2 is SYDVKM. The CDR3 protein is CASSLWSGWEPQHF. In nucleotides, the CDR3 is TGTGCCAGCAGTTTATGGTCGGGTTGGGAGCCCCAGCATTTT. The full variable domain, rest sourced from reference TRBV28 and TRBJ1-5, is DVKVTQSSRYLVKRTGEKVFLECVQDMDHENMFWYRQDPGLGLRLIYFSYDVKMKEKGDIPEGYSVSREKKERFSLILESASTNQTSMYLCASSLWSGWEPQHFGDGTRLSIL.

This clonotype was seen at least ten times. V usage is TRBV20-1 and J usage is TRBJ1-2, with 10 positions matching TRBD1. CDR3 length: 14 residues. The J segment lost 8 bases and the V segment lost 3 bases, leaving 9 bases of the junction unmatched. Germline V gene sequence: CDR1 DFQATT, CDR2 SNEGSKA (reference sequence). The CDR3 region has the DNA TGCAGTGCTAGTTACCCGGGACAGGGGACCGGCTACACCTTC. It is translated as CSASYPGQGTGYTF.

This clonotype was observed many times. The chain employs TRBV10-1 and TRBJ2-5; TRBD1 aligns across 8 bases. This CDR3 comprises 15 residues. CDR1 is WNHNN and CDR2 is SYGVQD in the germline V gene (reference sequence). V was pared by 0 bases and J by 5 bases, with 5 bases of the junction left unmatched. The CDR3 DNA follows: TGCGCCAGCAGTGAGTCGTGGACAGGGAAGGAGACCCAGTACTTC. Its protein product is CASSESWTGKETQYF.

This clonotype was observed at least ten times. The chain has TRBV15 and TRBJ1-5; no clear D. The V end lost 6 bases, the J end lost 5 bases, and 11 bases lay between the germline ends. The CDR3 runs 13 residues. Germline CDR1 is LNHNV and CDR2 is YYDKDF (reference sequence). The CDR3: CATRERVDQPQHF. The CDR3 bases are TGTGCCACCAGGGAGCGGGTTGATCAGCCCCAGCATTTT.

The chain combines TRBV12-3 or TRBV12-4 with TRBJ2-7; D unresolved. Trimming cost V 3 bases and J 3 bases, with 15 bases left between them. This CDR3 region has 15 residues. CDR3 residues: CASSFGRHIHYEQYF. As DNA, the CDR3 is TGTGCCAGCAGTTTCGGACGCCATATCCACTACGAGCAGTACTTC.

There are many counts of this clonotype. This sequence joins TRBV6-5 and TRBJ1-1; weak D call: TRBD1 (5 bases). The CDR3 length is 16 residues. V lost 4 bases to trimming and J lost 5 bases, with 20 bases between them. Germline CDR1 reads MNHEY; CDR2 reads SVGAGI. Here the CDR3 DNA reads TGTGCCAGCAGTTTTAAGACCCACCGAAGGGGAACTGAAGCTTTCTTT. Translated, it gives CASSFKTHRRGTEAFF.